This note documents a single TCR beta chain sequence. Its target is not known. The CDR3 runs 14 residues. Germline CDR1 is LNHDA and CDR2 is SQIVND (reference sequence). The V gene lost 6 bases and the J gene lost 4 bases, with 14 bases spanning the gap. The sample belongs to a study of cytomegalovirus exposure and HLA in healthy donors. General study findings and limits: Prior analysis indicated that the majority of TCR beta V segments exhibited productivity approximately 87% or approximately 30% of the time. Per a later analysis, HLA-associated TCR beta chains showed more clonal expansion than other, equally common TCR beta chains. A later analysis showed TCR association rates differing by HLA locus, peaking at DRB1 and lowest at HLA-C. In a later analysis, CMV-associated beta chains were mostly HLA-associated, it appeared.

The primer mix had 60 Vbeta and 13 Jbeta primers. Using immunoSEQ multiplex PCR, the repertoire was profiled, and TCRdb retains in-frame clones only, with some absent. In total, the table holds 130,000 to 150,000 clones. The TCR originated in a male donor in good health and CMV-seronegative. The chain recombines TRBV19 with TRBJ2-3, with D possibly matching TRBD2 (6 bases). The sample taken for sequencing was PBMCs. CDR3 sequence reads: CASSFLARADTQYF. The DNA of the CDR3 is TGTGCCAGTAGCTTTCTAGCGCGCGCAGATACGCAGTATTTT.